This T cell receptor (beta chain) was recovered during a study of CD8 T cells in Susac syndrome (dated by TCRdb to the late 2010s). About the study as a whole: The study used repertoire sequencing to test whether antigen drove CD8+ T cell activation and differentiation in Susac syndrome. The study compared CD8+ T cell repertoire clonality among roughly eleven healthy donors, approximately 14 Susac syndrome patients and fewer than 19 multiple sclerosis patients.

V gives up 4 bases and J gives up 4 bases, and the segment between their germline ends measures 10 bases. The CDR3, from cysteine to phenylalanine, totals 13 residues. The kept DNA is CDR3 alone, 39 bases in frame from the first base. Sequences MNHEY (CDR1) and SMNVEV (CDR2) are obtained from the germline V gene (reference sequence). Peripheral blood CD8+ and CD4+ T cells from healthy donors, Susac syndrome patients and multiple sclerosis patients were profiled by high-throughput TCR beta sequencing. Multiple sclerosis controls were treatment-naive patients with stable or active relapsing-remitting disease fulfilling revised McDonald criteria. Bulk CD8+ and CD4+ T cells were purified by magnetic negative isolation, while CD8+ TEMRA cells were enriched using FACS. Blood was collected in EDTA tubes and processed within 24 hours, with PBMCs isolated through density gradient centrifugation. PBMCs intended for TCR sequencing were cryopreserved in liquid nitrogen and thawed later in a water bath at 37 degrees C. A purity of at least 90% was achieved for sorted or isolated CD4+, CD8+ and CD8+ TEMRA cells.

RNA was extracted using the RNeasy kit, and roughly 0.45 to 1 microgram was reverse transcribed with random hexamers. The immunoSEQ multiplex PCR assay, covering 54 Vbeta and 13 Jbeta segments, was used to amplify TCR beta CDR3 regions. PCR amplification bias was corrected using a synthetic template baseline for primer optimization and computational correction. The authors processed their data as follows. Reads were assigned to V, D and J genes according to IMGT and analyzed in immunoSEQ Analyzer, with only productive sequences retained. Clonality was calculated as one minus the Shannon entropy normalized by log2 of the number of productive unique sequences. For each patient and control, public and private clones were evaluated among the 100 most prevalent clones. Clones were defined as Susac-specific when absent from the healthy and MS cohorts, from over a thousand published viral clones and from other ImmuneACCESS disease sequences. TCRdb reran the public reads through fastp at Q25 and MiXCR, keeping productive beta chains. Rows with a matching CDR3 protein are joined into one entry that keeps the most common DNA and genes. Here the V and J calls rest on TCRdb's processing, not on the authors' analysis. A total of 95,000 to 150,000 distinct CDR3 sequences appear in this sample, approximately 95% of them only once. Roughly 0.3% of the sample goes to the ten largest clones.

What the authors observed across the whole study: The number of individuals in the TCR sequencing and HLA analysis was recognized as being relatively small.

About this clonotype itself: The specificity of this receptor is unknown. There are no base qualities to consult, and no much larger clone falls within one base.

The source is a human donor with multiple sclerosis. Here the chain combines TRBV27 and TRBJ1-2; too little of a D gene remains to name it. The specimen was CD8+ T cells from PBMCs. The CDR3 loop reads CASSSGGFYGYTF. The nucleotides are TGTGCCAGCAGTTCCGGCGGCTTCTATGGCTACACCTTC.